The next 4 T cell receptor beta chains were all read from a single sample in a study of shared clonotypes between healthy human individuals. Terminally differentiated effector memory CD45RA+ cells were excluded by CCR7 positive selection of CD45RO-negative cells. The data were produced by immunoSEQ multiplex PCR, yet TCRdb's version contains in-frame clones alone and is incomplete. The data show about 2 million clones, about 95% seen once. The sequenced sample was naive CD8+ T cells sorted from blood. The receptors originated from a man younger than 35 in good health.

The chain links TRBV13 to TRBJ1-3; no firm D call. The CDR3 extends over 13 amino acids. CDR1 is PRHDT, CDR2 FYEKMQ, per germline (reference sequence). V was trimmed by 0 bases and J by 8 bases, leaving 8 bases between them. CDR3 region: CASSLGLMDTIYF. The DNA for the CDR3 is TGTGCCAGCAGCTTAGGATTAATGGACACCATATATTTT.

The chain carries TRBV6-5 and TRBJ2-1, with D perhaps TRBD2 (6 bases). CDR3 length equals 12 residues. Germline CDR1 MNHEY, CDR2 SVGAGI. Trimming took 4 bases from V and 7 from J, leaving 8 bases between them. The DNA of the CDR3 is TGTGCCAGCAGTTTGGAGGGGAATGAGCAGTTCTTC. This codes for CASSLEGNEQFF.

This chain connects TRBV5-6 to TRBJ2-3; TRBD2 matches 10 bases. The CDR3 runs 15 residues. Trimming cost V 5 bases and J 0 bases; bases outside gene matches: 3. Germline CDR1 reads SGHDT; CDR2 reads YYEEEE. The CDR3 here is CASSAGLASTDTQYF. DNA of the CDR3: TGTGCCAGCAGTGCGGGACTAGCGAGCACAGATACGCAGTATTTT.

The chain's CDR3 is CASSLQGKDEQYF. CDR3 sequence (DNA): TGTGCCAGCAGCCTACAGGGGAAGGACGAGCAGTACTTC. This chain joins TRBV6-6 and TRBJ2-7; 7 bases are shared with TRBD1. Germline V CDR1 and CDR2: MNHNY, SVGAGI (reference sequence). Trimming took 6 bases from V and 5 from J; bases not matched to a gene: 7. CDR3 length equals 13 residues.